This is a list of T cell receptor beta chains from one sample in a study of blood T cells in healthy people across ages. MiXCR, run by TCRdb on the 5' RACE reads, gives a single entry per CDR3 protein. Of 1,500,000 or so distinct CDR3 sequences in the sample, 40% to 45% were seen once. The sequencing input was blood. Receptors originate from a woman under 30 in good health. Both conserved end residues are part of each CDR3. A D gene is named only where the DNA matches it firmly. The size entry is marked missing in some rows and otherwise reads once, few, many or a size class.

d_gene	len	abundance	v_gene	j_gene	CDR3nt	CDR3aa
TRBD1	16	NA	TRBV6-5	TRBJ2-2	TGTGCCAGCACCCACAGGGGTACCTCGGACACCGGGGAGCTGTTTTTT	CASTHRGTSDTGELFF
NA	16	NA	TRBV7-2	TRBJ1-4	TGTGCCAGCAGCTTAGTAAGGGGTGCAACTAATGAAAAACTGTTTTTT	CASSLVRGATNEKLFF
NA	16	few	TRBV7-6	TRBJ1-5	TGTGCCAGCAGCTCACAAGGGTATTATAGCAATCAGCCCCAGCATTTT	CASSSQGYYSNQPQHF
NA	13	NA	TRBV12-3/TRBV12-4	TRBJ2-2	TGTGCCGGCAGTGGCCGTGTCACCGGGGAGCTGTTTTTT	CAGSGRVTGELFF
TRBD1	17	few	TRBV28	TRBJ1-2	TGTGCCAGCAGTTTGGGCGTGAGGACAGGGAATAACTATGGCTACACCTTC	CASSLGVRTGNNYGYTF
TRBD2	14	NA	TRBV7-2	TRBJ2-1	TGTGCCAGCAGCTTTGCGGGAGCGAACAATGGGCAGTTCTTC	CASSFAGANNGQFF
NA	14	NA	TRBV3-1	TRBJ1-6	TGTGCCAGCAGCCAAAGCACAGTTAATTCACCCCTCCACTTT	CASSQSTVNSPLHF
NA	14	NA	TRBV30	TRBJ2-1	TGTGCCTGGCGGAGCGGAAGCTCCTACAATGAGCAGTTCTTC	CAWRSGSSYNEQFF
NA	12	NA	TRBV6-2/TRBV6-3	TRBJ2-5	TGTGCCAGCAGGGGTCCCACAGGAAACTCGTACTTC	CASRGPTGNSYF
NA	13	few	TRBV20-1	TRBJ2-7	TGCAGTGCTCCCGTTTCCACACTACGATCTCAGTACTTC	CSAPVSTLRSQYF
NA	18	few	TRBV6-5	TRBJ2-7	TGTGCCAGCAGTTACTCGTTATTCGGGGTAGTCGGAAGCTACGAGCAGTACTTC	CASSYSLFGVVGSYEQYF
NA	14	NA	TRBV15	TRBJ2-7	TGTGCCACCAGCAGAGTGGGGACGGGGCACGAGCAGTACTTC	CATSRVGTGHEQYF
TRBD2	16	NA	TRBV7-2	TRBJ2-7	TGTGCCAGCAGATGGACTAGCGGGAGGGCCTCCTACGAGCAGTACTTC	CASRWTSGRASYEQYF
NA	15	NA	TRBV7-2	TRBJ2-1	TGTGCCAGCAGCTTAGATCAGGGCTTGGGCTACGAGCAGTTCTTC	CASSLDQGLGYEQFF
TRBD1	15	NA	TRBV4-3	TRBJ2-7	TGCGCCAGCAGCCAAGTACCCGGGACAGCCTACGAGCAGTACTTC	CASSQVPGTAYEQYF
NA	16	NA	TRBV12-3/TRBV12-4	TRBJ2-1	TGTGCCAGCAGCTTCGGGGGCACCGCCTTACAAGAGACCCAGTTCTTC	CASSFGGTALQETQFF
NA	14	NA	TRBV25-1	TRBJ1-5	TGTGCCAGCAGTGAAGTGGGGCTCTATCAGCCCCAGCATTTT	CASSEVGLYQPQHF
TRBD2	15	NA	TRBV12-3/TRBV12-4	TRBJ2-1	TGTGCCAGCAGCGTTCGACTAGCGGGACTGAATGAGCGGTTCTTC	CASSVRLAGLNERFF
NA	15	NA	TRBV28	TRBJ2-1	TGTGCCAGCGGATTGGGCGGGCTGCCACACAATGAGCAGTTCTTC	CASGLGGLPHNEQFF
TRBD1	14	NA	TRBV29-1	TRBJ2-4	TGCAGCGTTGACAGGGGGAGCTCCTACAATGAGCAGTACTTC	CSVDRGSSYNEQYF
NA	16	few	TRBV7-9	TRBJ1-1	TGTGCCAGCAGCGCAACGGACTGGGCGGAGAACACTGAAGCTTTCTTT	CASSATDWAENTEAFF
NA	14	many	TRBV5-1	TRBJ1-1	NA	CASSLGTGSTEAFF
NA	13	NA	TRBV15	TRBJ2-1	TGTGCCACCAGCAGGACTAGTCGCAATGAGCAGTTCTTC	CATSRTSRNEQFF
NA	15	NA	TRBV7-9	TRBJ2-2	TGTGCCAGCAGCGGGCTAGGGGGAGGCACCGGGGAGCTGTTTTTT	CASSGLGGGTGELFF